The source of this T cell receptor beta chain is a study of cytomegalovirus exposure and HLA in healthy donors. The primer mix had 60 Vbeta and 13 Jbeta primers. Method: immunoSEQ multiplex PCR; TCRdb's copy keeps in-frame clones and lacks some. The table lists more than 150,000 clones, around 82% of them singletons. This CDR3 spans 14 amino acids. J was trimmed by 4 bases and V by 4 bases; bases with no gene match: 4. Germline lookup yields CDR1 SEHNR and CDR2 FQNEAQ (reference sequence). This chain links TRBV7-9 with TRBJ1-1; 9 positions match TRBD1. This clonotype originated in a boy aged 5-17 years in good health and CMV-seronegative. Sequenced input: PBMCs. The CDR3 protein is CASSWDRAFTEAFF. As DNA, the CDR3 is TGTGCCAGCAGCTGGGACAGGGCCTTCACTGAAGCTTTCTTT.